The 10 T cell receptor beta chains given below trace back to one sample, sequenced in a study of blood T cell repertoires in COVID-19. Clones were read by immunoSEQ multiplex PCR, and TCRdb kept only the in-frame ones, dropping some. The sample holds more than 250,000 clones, around 90% seen once. Material: PBMCs or T cells enriched from blood (not recorded which). The receptors here all came from a young woman who had recovered from COVID-19.

J is TRBJ1-3 and V is TRBV6-6; weak D call: TRBD1 (5 bases). Germline CDR1 reads MNHNY; CDR2 reads SVGAGI (reference sequence). This CDR3 is built from 14 residues. V lost 2 bases and J lost 4, with 9 bases in between. CDR3 DNA sequence: TGTGCCAGCAGTTACGGGGGGACCGGAAACACCATATATTTT. Its protein product is CASSYGGTGNTIYF.

The V and J genes are TRBV13 and TRBJ2-3; 12 nucleotides align to TRBD1. With V trimmed by 5 bases and J by 15 bases, 6 bases remained unmatched. CDR3 size: 12 residues. Germline values: CDR1 PRHDT, CDR2 FYEKMQ (reference sequence). CDR3 sequence: CASSLRDRGQYF. In DNA, the CDR3 is TGTGCCAGCAGCCTCCGGGACAGGGGGCAATATTTT. Full variable domain (outside the CDR3, taken from reference TRBV13 and TRBJ2-3): AAGVIQSPRHLIKEKRETATLKCYPIPRHDTVYWYQQGPGQDPQFLISFYEKMQSDKGSIPDRFSAQQFSDYHSELNMSSLELGDSALYFCASSLRDRGQYFGPGTRLTVL.

The chain couples TRBV18 to TRBJ2-3; 10 bases map to TRBD2. The J segment lost 6 bases and the V segment lost 1 base, leaving 7 bases of the junction unmatched. Germline CDR1 reads KGHSH; CDR2 reads LQKENI. The CDR3 spans 16 residues. For the CDR3, the DNA is TGTGCCAGCTCACCACGAGTAGCGGGGGGAGCGGATACGCAGTATTTT. The encoded protein is CASSPRVAGGADTQYF.

The chain uses TRBV12-3 or TRBV12-4 and TRBJ1-2; weak D call: TRBD1 (5 bases). The CDR3 is made up of 13 amino acids. The V gene lost 4 bases and the J gene lost 3 bases, with 9 bases spanning the gap. The CDR3 protein is CASSSKTDYGYTF. DNA of the CDR3: TGTGCCAGCAGTTCCAAGACAGACTATGGCTACACCTTC.

This rearrangement joins TRBV6-4 to TRBJ1-5; a possible D gene is TRBD1 (5 bases). Trimming removed 6 bases from V and 6 bases from J, with 12 bases in between. The germline V gene has CDR1 MRHNA and CDR2 SNTAGT. The CDR3 loop spans 13 amino acids. CDR3 sequence: CASSRTGGQPQHF. CDR3 DNA sequence: TGTGCCAGCAGCAGGACCGGGGGTCAGCCCCAGCATTTT.

This rearrangement joins TRBV6-2 or TRBV6-3 to TRBJ1-1; TRBD1 agrees at 7 bases. CDR1 MNHEY and CDR2 SVGEGT come from the germline V gene. This CDR3 has 17 residues. J gave up 0 bases and V 5 bases, and 12 bases lay outside the gene matches. The CDR3 region is CASSPWQGGLMNTEAFF. In nucleotides, the CDR3 is TGTGCCAGCAGTCCCTGGCAGGGGGGTTTGATGAACACTGAAGCTTTCTTT.

The V and J genes are TRBV19 and TRBJ1-6, with D maybe TRBD1 (5 bases). The CDR3 is 14 residues long. In germline, CDR1 is LNHDA, CDR2 SQIVND (reference sequence). Deletions cut 4 bases from V and 6 bases from J, with 10 bases between. This chain's CDR3 is CASSNIGGNSPLHF. The CDR3 bases are TGTGCCAGTAGTAACATCGGGGGTAATTCACCCCTCCACTTT.

This rearrangement joins TRBV29-1 to TRBJ2-3, with 9 bases matching TRBD2. Germline CDR1 is SQVTM and CDR2 is ANQGSEA. With 8 bases clipped from V and 5 bases from J, the junction kept 17 bases outside the gene matches. This CDR3 region has 16 residues. CDR3 bases: TGCAGCACTGGGGGTATAGCGGGGGCCCAGGGAGATACGCAGTATTTT. The encoded protein is CSTGGIAGAQGDTQYF.

V usage is TRBV5-1 and J usage is TRBJ1-6; 9 bases fit TRBD1. The CDR3 is 14 amino acids. Germline CDR1 SGHRS, CDR2 YFSETQ. J was trimmed by 8 bases and V by 3 bases; bases with no gene match: 3. CDR3 DNA: TGCGCCAGCAGCTGGGACAGGGTCGATTCACCCCTCCACTTT. Translating it yields CASSWDRVDSPLHF.

The rearrangement joins TRBV6-5 to TRBJ2-7, with 7 bases aligning to TRBD1. CDR1 and CDR2 from the germline V gene are MNHEY and SVGAGI. Trimming removed 6 bases from V and 4 bases from J; junction bases left unmatched: 12. The CDR3 totals 15 residues. The CDR3 reads CASRSDPTGKYEQYF. The CDR3 nucleotides are TGTGCCAGCAGATCAGACCCGACAGGGAAGTACGAGCAGTACTTC.